The 32 T cell receptor beta chains listed next were all sequenced from one sample in a study of Ad26.COV2.S vaccination and SARS-CoV-2 variants. Some clones are missing from TCRdb's copy, which holds only in-frame ones; the method was immunoSEQ multiplex PCR. The repertoire holds 350,000 to 450,000 clones, with around nine tenths as singletons. Treatment defined: around 19 received Ad26.COV2.S at low or high dose, single or two shots; about 5 received placebo; per-sample allocation not given. Day 63 after the first vaccine or placebo injection was the time point for sampling. The material sequenced was peripheral blood, taken in a trial of Ad26.COV2.S vaccine versus placebo. The receptors derive from a person aged 18 to 65 who received the Ad26.COV2.S COVID-19 vaccine or a placebo.

The chain joins TRBV7-9 to TRBJ2-5; tentative D call: TRBD2 (5 bases). Looked up from germline, CDR1 is SEHNR and CDR2 is FQNEAQ (reference sequence). CDR3 length: 14 amino acids. V was pared by 6 bases and J by 4 bases, with 15 bases between. The CDR3 DNA reads as TGTGCCAGCAGGCCGGACGGTGGAGGAGAGACCCAGTACTTC. Its translation is CASRPDGGGETQYF.

This rearrangement joins TRBV27 to TRBJ2-1; D gene uncertain. Trimming pared 2 bases from V and 6 bases from J, leaving 14 bases between. CDR1 is MNHEY, CDR2 SMNVEV, per germline (reference sequence). This CDR3 comprises 15 residues. In nucleotides, the CDR3 is TGTGCCAGCAGTTTACCTGGTGTGGATACCAATGAGCAGTTCTTC. Protein: CASSLPGVDTNEQFF.

Note on this clone: The junction departs from the called germline gene at one end, perhaps through a read error. The chain is built from TRBV7-7 and TRBJ2-1, with 7 bases identical to TRBD2. The V gene's germline CDR1 is SSHAT and CDR2 FNYEAQ (reference sequence). The length of the CDR3 is 16 residues. The DNA for the CDR3 is TGTGCTAGCAGCTTAGCCTGGGCTAGCGGAAACAATGAGCAGTTCTTC. This gives the protein CASSLAWASGNNEQFF. The complete variable domain, with remaining parts taken from reference TRBV7-7 and TRBJ2-1, reads GAGVSQSPRYKVTKRGQDVTLRCDPISSHATLYWYQQALGQGPEFLTYFNYEAQPDKSGLPSDRFSAERPEGSISTLTIQRTEQRDSAMYRCASSLAWASGNNEQFFGPGTRLTVL.

In this sample, this clone turned up once. Its ends do not fully match the called genes, so a read error is possible. In nucleotides, the CDR3 is TGTGCTAGCAGCTTAGGCGCTAGTATGGATACGCAGTATTTT. This encodes CASSLGASMDTQYF. This chain uses TRBV7-7 with TRBJ2-3; no firm D call. The CDR3 totals 14 residues. In germline, CDR1 is SSHAT, CDR2 FNYEAQ (reference sequence).

This sequence joins TRBV2 and TRBJ2-6; the D is unclear. The germline gives CDR1 SNHLY, CDR2 FYNNEI. Trimming stripped 6 bases from V and 0 bases from J, with 9 bases between. This CDR3 region has 15 residues. The CDR3, as DNA: TGTGCCAGCAGGGGCATCAACTCTGGGGCCAACGTCCTGACTTTC. Protein sequence: CASRGINSGANVLTF.

This clone was seen once. The gene calls are TRBV7-2 and TRBJ2-3, with 11 positions matching TRBD2. V shed 2 bases and J 2 bases; nucleotides not matched to a gene: 9. Germline assignment: CDR1 SGHTA and CDR2 FQGNSA. This CDR3 is 18 amino acids long. The CDR3 sequence is CASSLSPATSGNTDTQYF. CDR3 DNA sequence: TGTGCCAGCAGCTTATCCCCGGCGACTAGCGGGAACACAGATACGCAGTATTTT.

The chain carries TRBV15 and TRBJ1-3; a possible D gene is TRBD1 (5 bases). The V gene lost 5 bases and the J gene lost 8 bases, with 13 bases spanning the gap. Germline CDR1 is LNHNV and CDR2 is YYDKDF (reference sequence). The CDR3 spans 13 residues. For the CDR3, the DNA is TGTGCCACCAGCCACGGGGGGGGAGACACCATATATTTT. Translating it yields CATSHGGGDTIYF.

V usage is TRBV7-8 and J usage is TRBJ2-7, with unresolved D. Per germline, CDR1 SGHVS and CDR2 FQNEAQ. V was cut by 4 bases and J by 0 bases, with 10 bases left in between. The length of the CDR3 is 14 residues. In nucleotides, the CDR3 is TGTGCCAGCAGCTCAATCTGGAGCTCCTACGAGCAGTACTTC. This translates into CASSSIWSSYEQYF.

The CDR3 region has the DNA TGTGCCAGCAGCTTAGACGGGGGGAAAGAGACCCAGTACTTC. Its protein is CASSLDGGKETQYF. This chain uses TRBV7-2 with TRBJ2-5, with TRBD2 matching 7 bases. The germline V gene has CDR1 SGHTA and CDR2 FQGNSA. The CDR3 is 14 residues long. Trimming at V came to 1 base and at J to 3 bases, leaving 2 bases not matched to a gene.

The chain recombines TRBV5-4 with TRBJ2-2; tentative D call: TRBD2 (5 bases). Germline-derived CDR1 and CDR2 are SGHNT and YYREEE (reference sequence). The V gene lost 4 bases and the J gene lost 5 bases, with 9 bases spanning the gap. The CDR3 consists of 13 residues. CDR3 residues: CASSREGTGELFF. CDR3 coding DNA: TGTGCCAGCAGCCGAGAGGGAACCGGGGAGCTGTTTTTT.

CDR3 nucleotides: TGTGCCAGCAGCCAGCGGGACGGTGGTACCCGCTACACCTTC. As protein: CASSQRDGGTRYTF. This sequence joins TRBV3-1 (or the pseudogene TRBV3-2) and TRBJ1-2; tentatively, D is TRBD1 (5 bases). The CDR3 length is 14 residues. CDR1 and CDR2 from the germline V gene are LGHDT and YNNKEL (reference sequence). The germline V and J ends were trimmed by 3 bases and 9 bases, with 17 bases remaining between them.

The V and J genes are TRBV30 and TRBJ1-1, with D unresolved. Germline lookup yields CDR1 GTSNPN and CDR2 SVGIG (reference sequence). The ends were cut back, 0 bases at V and 1 base at J, with 6 bases in the middle. The length of the CDR3 is 13 residues. The DNA for the CDR3 is TGTGCCTGGAGTGTACTGTCGAACACTGAAGCTTTCTTT. This translates into CAWSVLSNTEAFF.

This sequence joins TRBV5-6 and TRBJ2-3, with TRBD2 matching over 8 bases. Germline V gene sequence: CDR1 SGHDT, CDR2 YYEEEE. CDR3 length: 16 amino acids. V was pared by 0 bases and J by 0 bases, with 3 bases of the junction left unmatched. CDR3 loop: CASSLVGRASTDTQYF. Written as DNA, the CDR3 is TGTGCCAGCAGCTTGGTCGGGAGGGCGAGCACAGATACGCAGTATTTT.

DNA for the CDR3: TGCGCCAGCAGTCAATCGGACAGGAATTCACCCCTCCACTTT. It codes for CASSQSDRNSPLHF. J is TRBJ1-6 and V is TRBV23-1, with 7 bases that match TRBD1. TRBV23-1 is an ORF for which the function is uncertain. V dropped 0 bases and J dropped 7; count of bases not matched to a gene: 0. There are 14 residues in the CDR3.

This sequence joins TRBV6-5 and TRBJ1-2; no clear D. Per the germline V gene, CDR1 is MNHEY and CDR2 is SVGAGI. CDR3 length: 10 amino acids. Trimming stripped 6 bases from V and 12 bases from J, with 11 bases between. CDR3 nucleotide sequence: TGTGCCAGCAGGTCGGTTCTCCACACCTTC. This encodes CASRSVLHTF.

The rearrangement links TRBV7-9 to TRBJ1-6; D call uncertain. Germline loops: CDR1 SEHNR, CDR2 FQNEAQ (reference sequence). Trimming shortened V by 2 bases and J by 8 bases, and 16 bases separated the two germline ends. This CDR3 contains 16 residues. The CDR3 here is CASSLSAAGPHSPLHF. CDR3 nucleotides: TGTGCCAGCAGCTTAAGTGCAGCTGGTCCCCATTCACCCCTCCACTTT.

This clone was counted a few times. The V gene is TRBV30, the J gene TRBJ1-6; D call uncertain. The CDR3 extends over 11 amino acids. Trimming removed 6 bases from V and 8 bases from J, with 8 bases in between. Germline CDR1 GTSNPN, CDR2 SVGIG (reference sequence). CDR3 DNA sequence: TGTGCCTGCCGGAGGGATTCACCCCTCCACTTT. This translates into CACRRDSPLHF.

This clone is categorized as medium-sized (0.01 to 0.1%). This rearrangement joins TRBV7-8 to TRBJ1-3; D might be TRBD1 (6 bases). CDR3 size: 14 residues. Germline CDR1 reads SGHVS; CDR2 reads FQNEAQ. V was shortened by 7 bases and J by 4 bases, with 14 bases between the two germline ends. Written as DNA, the CDR3 is TGTGCCAGCAAACCCACAGGGTCAGGAAACACCATATATTTT. It specifies CASKPTGSGNTIYF.

There are a few counts of this clone. The CDR3 DNA follows: TGTGCCAGCAGCTACGAGCAGTACTTC. Amino acids: CASSYEQYF. This sequence joins TRBV6-4 and TRBJ2-7; no reliable D call. V was pared by 6 bases and J by 3 bases, with 0 bases between. The germline gives CDR1 MRHNA, CDR2 SNTAGT. This CDR3 is built from 9 residues.

The V and J genes are TRBV6-5 and TRBJ2-3; the match to TRBD1 covers 8 bases. CDR1 is MNHEY, CDR2 SVGAGI, per germline. The trim removed 10 bases at V and 2 bases at J, leaving 11 bases unmatched. This CDR3 is built from 15 residues. In DNA, the CDR3 is TGTGCCACCTTTACCGGGACAGGAACCACAGATACGCAGTATTTT. Translation: CATFTGTGTTDTQYF.

The chain recombines TRBV5-6 with TRBJ2-2; 8 nucleotides match TRBD1. The CDR3 covers 16 residues. The V segment lost 5 bases and the J segment 1 base; nucleotides outside the gene matches: 7. CDR1 and CDR2 (germline): SGHDT, YYEEEE. CDR3 in amino acids: CASSLVDRVNTGELFF. The CDR3, as DNA: TGTGCCAGCAGTTTAGTGGACAGGGTGAACACCGGGGAGCTGTTTTTT.

The chain employs TRBV3-1 (or the pseudogene TRBV3-2) and TRBJ2-2; TRBD1 matches at 7 bases. CDR3 length: 16 amino acids. Germline assignment: CDR1 LGHDT and CDR2 YNNKEL (reference sequence). V shed 1 base, J shed 5 bases, and the junction held 7 bases outside the gene matches. The CDR3 DNA follows: TGTGCCAGCAGCCAAGTTAGGGGGCGGAGAACCGGGGAGCTGTTTTTT. Translated: CASSQVRGRRTGELFF.

This clone was recorded once. This chain connects TRBV28 to TRBJ2-1, with TRBD2 as a possible D gene (7 bases). The CDR3 loop spans 13 amino acids. Germline V gene lookup returns CDR1 MDHEN and CDR2 SYDVKM. V gave up 4 bases and J gave up 10 bases, with 14 bases separating them. CDR3 in DNA: TGTGCCAGCAGTTGGGGGGGCCTCGGGGAGCAGTTCTTC. The encoded protein is CASSWGGLGEQFF.

The gene calls are TRBV3-1 (or the pseudogene TRBV3-2) and TRBJ2-1, with TRBD2 identical over 13 bases. The CDR3 has 15 amino acids. Germline CDR1 reads LGHDT; CDR2 reads YNNKEL (reference sequence). With V trimmed by 5 bases and J by 13 bases, 11 bases remained unmatched. The CDR3 is CASSNPGRTSGSQFF. The CDR3 DNA sequence: TGTGCCAGCAGCAACCCGGGGAGGACTAGCGGGAGTCAGTTCTTC.

The chain combines TRBV7-9 with TRBJ2-1, with D possibly being TRBD2 (5 bases). V lost 2 bases to trimming and J lost 9 bases, with 11 bases between them. Germline V gives CDR1 SEHNR, CDR2 FQNEAQ (reference sequence). This CDR3 has 13 residues. As DNA, the CDR3 is TGTGCCAGCAGCTTAATCAGCGGCCTTGAGCAGTTCTTC. Amino acid sequence: CASSLISGLEQFF.

This rearrangement joins TRBV6-6 to TRBJ1-5; 8 bases align to TRBD1. The CDR3 loop spans 14 amino acids. The trim removed 6 bases at V and 1 base at J, leaving 2 bases unmatched. Germline CDR1 MNHNY, CDR2 SVGAGI (reference sequence). The CDR3 nucleotides read TGTGCCAGCAGCCAGGGGGCCAGCAATCAGCCCCAGCATTTT. It yields the protein CASSQGASNQPQHF.

The CDR3 reads CASGTGGIYGYTF. The CDR3 DNA sequence: TGTGCCAGCGGGACAGGGGGGATCTATGGCTACACCTTC. V and J are TRBV7-2 and TRBJ1-2, with 11 bases matching TRBD1. CDR1 is SGHTA and CDR2 is FQGNSA in the germline V gene. After removal of 8 bases from V and 4 bases from J, the junction contained 3 bases not matched to a gene. CDR3 length: 13 amino acids.

V is TRBV9 and J is TRBJ2-1; 13 bases map to TRBD2. In germline, CDR1 is SGDLS, CDR2 YYNGEE. CDR3 length: 17 amino acids. V was clipped by 0 bases and J by 5 bases; unmatched bases: 5. The CDR3: CASSVEALAGGNNEQFF. The CDR3 DNA follows: TGTGCCAGCAGCGTAGAAGCACTAGCGGGAGGGAACAATGAGCAGTTCTTC.

The gene calls are TRBV6-6 and TRBJ2-3; possibly TRBD2 for D (6 bases). The length of the CDR3 is 14 residues. The V and J ends lost 6 bases and 6 bases respectively, with 16 bases between them. Germline V lookup: CDR1 MNHNY, CDR2 SVGAGI (reference sequence). CDR3 sequence (DNA): TGTGCCAGCAGCCGGGGCAGGGAGGTGGATACGCAGTATTTT. Translated, it gives CASSRGREVDTQYF.

The chain uses TRBV25-1 and TRBJ2-7, with 10 positions matching TRBD1. In germline, CDR1 is MGHDK, CDR2 SYGVNS. CDR3 length equals 15 residues. V was pared by 5 bases and J by 2 bases, with 6 bases of the junction left unmatched. CDR3 nucleotides: TGTGCCAGCAGTCCCGGGACAGGGGTCACCTACGAGCAGTACTTC. Protein sequence: CASSPGTGVTYEQYF.

The rearrangement joins TRBV4-2 to TRBJ2-3; D perhaps matches TRBD1 (5 bases). The ends were cut back, 4 bases at V and 6 bases at J, with 14 bases in the middle. This CDR3 has 14 amino acids. Germline CDR1 is LGHNA and CDR2 is YNFKEQ. CDR3 coding DNA: TGTGCCAGCAGCCCCGACAGACCTGAGGATACGCAGTATTTT. This codes for CASSPDRPEDTQYF.

This clone was detected once. The gene calls are TRBV6-2 or TRBV6-3 and TRBJ1-6; D not certain. Germline V gene sequence: CDR1 MNHEY, CDR2 SVGEGT. The CDR3 length is 13 residues. V lost 5 bases and J 10 bases, leaving 12 bases between the germline ends. The chain's CDR3 is CASSRTGESPLHF. The CDR3 DNA reads as TGTGCCAGCAGTAGGACTGGGGAATCACCCCTCCACTTT.